Following are 22 T cell receptor beta chains from one sample sequenced in a study of T cell responses to AZD1222 COVID-19 vaccine. Some clones are missing from TCRdb's copy, which holds only in-frame ones; the method was immunoSEQ multiplex PCR. Of some 150,000 clones listed, about nine tenths are singletons. Specimen: peripheral blood, collected on day 0 of AZD1222 vaccination. The receptors stem from an adult in good health.

This chain joins TRBV12-5 and TRBJ1-1, with D hard to call. The CDR3 runs 12 residues. The germline V gene encodes CDR1 LGHNT and CDR2 FRNRAP. Trimming left V 0 bases short and J 2 bases short, with 1 base between. The DNA for the CDR3 is TGTGCTAGTGGTTTGGTAAACACTGAAGCTTTCTTT. Translation: CASGLVNTEAFF.

The chain couples TRBV11-2 to TRBJ2-7; 11 positions match TRBD2. The CDR3 consists of 16 residues. V was pared by 5 bases and J by 6 bases, with 12 bases of the junction left unmatched. Germline lookup yields CDR1 SGHAT and CDR2 FQNNGV. The CDR3 DNA reads as TGTGCCAGCAGCCAATCGTTAGCGGGGGGGCACCGCGAGCAGTACTTC. Translated: CASSQSLAGGHREQYF.

V gene TRBV19 combines with J gene TRBJ1-2; D not resolved. The CDR3 sequence is 13 residues long. Germline values: CDR1 LNHDA, CDR2 SQIVND (reference sequence). The V end was cut by 4 bases, the J end by 1 base, with 7 bases between. Here the CDR3 DNA reads TGTGCCAGTAGTAACGGCTTTAACTATGGCTACACCTTC. Its protein is CASSNGFNYGYTF. Based on the CDR3 plus reference TRBV19 and TRBJ1-2, the full variable domain is DGGITQSPKYLFRKEGQNVTLSCEQNLNHDAMYWYRQDPGQGLRLIYYSQIVNDFQKGDIAEGYSVSREKKESFPLTVTSAQKNPTAFYLCASSNGFNYGYTFGSGTRLTVV.

This chain connects TRBV7-2 to TRBJ1-5; TRBD1 might be the D (5 bases). V dropped 3 bases and J dropped 11 bases, with 14 bases sitting between them. This CDR3 has 13 amino acids. Germline values: CDR1 SGHTA, CDR2 FQGNSA. The DNA for the CDR3 is TGTGCCAGCAGCTTGGCTTGGGAGGGGACCCAGCATTTT. Translating gives CASSLAWEGTQHF.

The chain is built from TRBV30 and TRBJ1-1, with D hard to call. Trimming cost V 0 bases and J 0 bases, with 5 bases left between them. Germline CDR1 GTSNPN, CDR2 SVGIG (reference sequence). The CDR3 runs to 13 residues. Here the CDR3 reads CAWSVWLNTEAFF. CDR3 sequence (DNA): TGTGCCTGGAGTGTATGGCTGAACACTGAAGCTTTCTTT.

This clone was seen just once. The CDR3 sequence: CASSLGNRENTEAFF. The CDR3 nucleotides are TGTGCCAGCAGCTTAGGGAACAGAGAAAACACTGAAGCTTTCTTT. The chain combines TRBV7-9 with TRBJ1-1; D is unresolved. CDR1 is SEHNR and CDR2 is FQNEAQ in the germline V gene (reference sequence). The CDR3 extends over 15 amino acids. V shed 1 base and J shed 2 bases, with 11 bases lying between them.

The rearrangement links TRBV28 to TRBJ2-2; D remains unclear. The CDR3 runs 12 residues. Trimming removed 5 bases from V and 6 bases from J, with 7 bases in between. Germline V gene data show CDR1 as MDHEN and CDR2 as SYDVKM. The CDR3 DNA reads as TGTGCCAGCAGTGTGGGGTCCGGGGAGCTGTTTTTT. It translates to CASSVGSGELFF.

The CDR3 is CASSLWKSGGEDEQYF. The CDR3 DNA reads as TGTGCCAGCAGTTTATGGAAATCAGGGGGGGAAGACGAGCAGTACTTC. The rearrangement uses TRBV28 and TRBJ2-7; perhaps D is TRBD1 or TRBD2 (7 bases each). Germline V gene data show CDR1 as MDHEN and CDR2 as SYDVKM. This CDR3 has 16 amino acids. The germline V and J ends were trimmed by 0 bases and 5 bases, with 17 bases remaining between them.

This clone was counted a single time. CDR3 protein: CASSRGDTGELFF. The CDR3 DNA reads TGCGCCAGCAGCCGGGGGGACACCGGGGAGCTGTTTTTT. The J gene is TRBJ2-2, the V gene TRBV5-1; TRBD2 agrees at 7 bases. The V gene's germline CDR1 is SGHRS and CDR2 YFSETQ. V shed 4 bases, J shed 3 bases, and the junction held 0 bases outside the gene matches. This CDR3 spans 13 amino acids.

V usage is TRBV6-2 or TRBV6-3 and J usage is TRBJ1-5, with 7 bases matching TRBD1. This CDR3 is built from 14 residues. Germline loops: CDR1 MNHEY, CDR2 SVGEGT. J was trimmed by 6 bases and V by 4 bases; bases with no gene match: 6. CDR3 nucleotides: TGTGCCAGCAGTTGGGACAGTGGGGCTCAGCCCCAGCATTTT. Its protein product is CASSWDSGAQPQHF.

This clone was seen only a few times. This sequence joins TRBV7-8 and TRBJ2-1; 8 bases align to TRBD2. Germline V gene sequence: CDR1 SGHVS, CDR2 FQNEAQ. The CDR3 length is 16 residues. The trim removed 5 bases at V and 2 bases at J, leaving 8 bases unmatched. The CDR3: CASSPVGGGPYNEQFF. The DNA of the CDR3 is TGTGCCAGCAGCCCGGTCGGGGGGGGCCCCTACAATGAGCAGTTCTTC.

This clone occurred a few times. This chain uses TRBV7-2 with TRBJ2-7, with D perhaps matching TRBD2 (5 bases). Trimming shortened V by 4 bases and J by 6 bases, and 10 bases separated the two germline ends. The germline CDR1 and CDR2 sequences are SGHTA and FQGNSA. CDR3 length equals 12 residues. The CDR3 loop is CASSSLGVEQYF. CDR3 nucleotides: TGTGCCAGCAGCTCCCTCGGGGTCGAGCAGTACTTC.

This chain connects TRBV19 to TRBJ1-2, with D perhaps TRBD1 (5 bases). Trimming took off 5 bases at V and 6 bases at J, with 19 bases between the two ends. The germline V gene encodes CDR1 LNHDA and CDR2 SQIVND (reference sequence). The CDR3 has 15 residues. This CDR3 reads CASSSHSQVLNGYTF. CDR3 DNA: TGTGCCAGTAGTTCCCACTCACAGGTTTTGAATGGCTACACCTTC.

This clone was picked up one time. The chain links TRBV9 to TRBJ1-6; no reliable D call. Deletions cut 0 bases from V and 0 bases from J, with 13 bases between. CDR3 size: 18 residues. Germline CDR1 SGDLS, CDR2 YYNGEE. The DNA of the CDR3 is TGTGCCAGCAGCGTAGGAATCCAGGCAGGCTCCTATAATTCACCCCTCCACTTT. Its translation is CASSVGIQAGSYNSPLHF.

The chain is built from TRBV7-6 and TRBJ1-3; a weak D match, TRBD1 (6 bases). This CDR3 spans 19 amino acids. Germline CDR1 and CDR2: SGHVS and FNYEAQ. V was shortened by 2 bases and J by 1 base, with 21 bases between the two germline ends. The CDR3 DNA sequence: TGTGCCAGCAGCTTAAGGCCTACAGGTCAACAGGGATCTGGAAACACCATATATTTT. Encoded protein: CASSLRPTGQQGSGNTIYF.

The chain combines TRBV10-3 with TRBJ1-4; D not certain. The CDR3 runs to 15 residues. Germline CDR1 ENHRY, CDR2 SYGVKD. V dropped 3 bases and J dropped 1 base, with 9 bases sitting between them. The DNA for the CDR3 is TGTGCCATCAGTGATCAAGGTGGAACTAATGAAAAACTGTTTTTT. Translation: CAISDQGGTNEKLFF.

The CDR3 region has the DNA TGTGCCAGCAGCCCGGGACAGATCACAGATACGCAGTATTTT. This translates into CASSPGQITDTQYF. The chain couples TRBV9 to TRBJ2-3; 7 nucleotides match TRBD1. Germline V gene lookup returns CDR1 SGDLS and CDR2 YYNGEE. The CDR3 is 14 residues long. The junction had 4 bases not matched to a gene; V was cut back by 4 bases and J by 2 bases.

The chain recombines TRBV7-8 with TRBJ1-5, with D unclear. This CDR3 comprises 14 residues. In germline, CDR1 is SGHVS, CDR2 FQNEAQ. The germline V and J ends were trimmed by 1 base and 4 bases, with 8 bases remaining between them. This CDR3 is CASSLGRPNQPQHF. DNA for the CDR3: TGTGCCAGCAGCTTAGGCAGGCCAAATCAGCCCCAGCATTTT. The entire variable domain, with the rest obtained from reference TRBV7-8 and TRBJ1-5, is as follows: GAGVSQSPRYKVAKRGQDVALRCDPISGHVSLFWYQQALGQGPEFLTYFQNEAQLDKSGLPSDRFFAERPEGSVSTLKIQRTQQEDSAVYLCASSLGRPNQPQHFGDGTRLSIL.

This clone was counted a single time. V and J are TRBV7-3 and TRBJ2-5; weak D call: TRBD1 (5 bases). The CDR3 spans 15 residues. V lost 2 bases, J lost 5 bases, and 15 bases lay in between. Germline assignment: CDR1 SGHTA and CDR2 FQGTGA. CDR3 bases: TGTGCCAGCAGCTTAGCTCAGGGTAGAACGGAGACCCAGTACTTC. Amino acids: CASSLAQGRTETQYF.

The genes are TRBV6-5 and TRBJ1-3; TRBD1 matches at 10 bases. The V gene end was trimmed by 6 bases and the J gene end by 4 bases; junction bases not matched to a gene: 6. This CDR3 is built from 15 residues. CDR1 MNHEY and CDR2 SVGAGI come from the germline V gene. The CDR3 region has the DNA TGTGCCAGCAGCCGCGACAGGGGGCAGGGAAACACCATATATTTT. This sequence encodes CASSRDRGQGNTIYF.

This chain links TRBV2 with TRBJ1-2; D gene unclear. The CDR3 spans 13 residues. Germline values: CDR1 SNHLY, CDR2 FYNNEI. V was cut by 4 bases and J by 0 bases, with 6 bases left in between. CDR3 in DNA: TGTGCCAGCAGTGCAGGAGCTAACTATGGCTACACCTTC. Translated: CASSAGANYGYTF.

V is TRBV5-1 and J is TRBJ1-1, with D possibly matching TRBD1 (5 bases). Germline CDR1 and CDR2: SGHRS and YFSETQ. V was cut by 3 bases and J by 3 bases, with 9 bases left in between. This CDR3 has 13 amino acids. This CDR3 is CASSYGGDTEAFF. In nucleotides, the CDR3 is TGCGCCAGCAGCTACGGGGGGGACACTGAAGCTTTCTTT.